This TCR beta chain was observed in a study of CD8+ T cells in alopecia areata. Study as a whole: Those treated were given oral tofacitinib at 5 to 10 mg twice daily.

Details on this clone: The antigen is unknown.

Treatment: oral pan-JAK inhibitor, 5-10 mg twice daily. Study observations and caveats: Scalp clonality and expanded CD8+ clones among the top 100 showed significant decreases with tofacitinib.

Extraction and reverse transcription of RNA yielded cDNA as the sequencing template. The table came from immunoSEQ multiplex PCR; TCRdb's copy has only in-frame clones and leaves some out. The sample shows around 200,000 clones, about 60% of them seen only once. The CDR3 loop spans 16 amino acids. Germline V gives CDR1 GTSNPN, CDR2 SVGIG (reference sequence). The ends lost 0 bases at V and 1 base at J; junction bases unmatched: 5. The receptor comes from a human donor with alopecia areata. The chain has TRBV30 and TRBJ2-3, with TRBD2 identical over 9 bases. Source: CD8+ T cells sorted from blood, taken at week 24, from a patient treated with tofacitinib. Written as DNA, the CDR3 is TGTGCCTGGAGTGTAGGGCTAGCGGGGCGCACAGATACGCAGTATTTT. It translates to CAWSVGLAGRTDTQYF.